The 14 T cell receptor beta chains in this list originate from one sample, sequenced in a study of CD8+CD57+ T cells in acquired aplastic anemia. Genomic DNA was employed as the template in profiling TCR beta VDJ and CDR3. TCRdb independently ran MiXCR on the reads; one entry per CDR3 protein. Of about 220,000 distinct CDR3 sequences in the sample, 34% were seen once. Sequences were obtained from sorted CD4+, CD8+, or CD8+CD57+ T cells (not recorded which) from PBMCs. The origin of the receptors is a human donor in good health, serving as a control.

This clonotype was seen repeatedly, ten times or more. The chain links TRBV14 to TRBJ1-1; 12 positions match TRBD1. There are 16 residues in the CDR3. CDR1 and CDR2 from the germline V gene are SGHDN and FVKESK. The V segment lost 3 bases and the J segment 4 bases; nucleotides outside the gene matches: 6. CDR3: CASSQRDRGRSTEAFF. In DNA form, the CDR3 reads TGTGCCAGCAGCCAGAGGGACAGGGGGCGAAGCACTGAAGCTTTCTTT.

The V and J genes are TRBV5-1 and TRBJ1-1; D is ambiguous. From germline, CDR1 is SGHRS and CDR2 YFSETQ. Trimming took 0 bases from V and 0 from J, leaving 9 bases between them. The CDR3 extends over 15 amino acids. CDR3 nucleotide sequence: TGCGCCAGCAGCTTGGGAGTAGTCATGAACACTGAAGCTTTCTTT. The encoded protein is CASSLGVVMNTEAFF.

The chain employs TRBV3-1 and TRBJ2-5, with a weak D call TRBD2 (6 bases). This CDR3 is built from 13 residues. Germline values: CDR1 LGHDT, CDR2 YNNKEL (reference sequence). The V and J ends lost 4 bases and 3 bases respectively, with 9 bases between them. This chain's CDR3 is CASSRRGEETQYF. For the CDR3, the DNA is TGTGCCAGCAGCCGGAGGGGTGAAGAGACCCAGTACTTC.

The chain combines TRBV25-1 with TRBJ1-3; D might be TRBD1 (5 bases). Trimming shortened V by 5 bases and J by 0 bases, and 8 bases separated the two germline ends. CDR3 length: 14 residues. Germline values: CDR1 MGHDK, CDR2 SYGVNS. CDR3 sequence: CASSTGVSGNTIYF. For the CDR3, the DNA is TGTGCCAGCAGTACAGGCGTCTCTGGAAACACCATATATTTT.

The chain employs TRBV4-1 and TRBJ1-3, with D unresolved. The V end was cut by 4 bases, the J end by 3 bases, with 10 bases between. The CDR3 sequence is 14 residues long. The germline V gene encodes CDR1 MGHRA and CDR2 YSYEKL. This CDR3 is CASSRIPSGNTIYF. The CDR3 DNA reads as TGCGCCAGCAGCCGAATCCCAAGTGGAAACACCATATATTTT.

CDR3 coding DNA: TGTGCCAGCAGTTATCATAGCGGGAGGGCCGCCAATGAGCAGTTCTTC. This translates into CASSYHSGRAANEQFF. The chain couples TRBV6-2 or TRBV6-3 to TRBJ2-1; 11 positions agree with TRBD2. The germline V gene encodes CDR1 MNHEY and CDR2 SVGEGT. The CDR3 extends over 16 amino acids. The junction had 7 bases not matched to a gene; V was cut back by 3 bases and J by 6 bases.

This clonotype was observed a few times. The chain carries TRBV30 and TRBJ1-6; possible D gene TRBD1, 5 bases. Germline-derived CDR1 and CDR2 are GTSNPN and SVGIG (reference sequence). CDR3 length equals 13 residues. As DNA, the CDR3 is TGTGCGACGGGGCGATCCTATAATTCACCCCTCCACTTT. Translated, it gives CATGRSYNSPLHF.

The CDR3 DNA sequence: TGTGCCACCAGTGATTTAGCGGGGAGGACAGATACGCAGTATTTT. Protein product: CATSDLAGRTDTQYF. The chain combines TRBV24-1 with TRBJ2-3; 7 positions agree with TRBD2. The CDR3 runs 15 residues. CDR1 is KGHDR and CDR2 is SFDVKD in the germline V gene. V lost 1 base and J lost 3; bases outside the gene matches: 3.

The gene calls are TRBV15 and TRBJ2-1; TRBD2 aligns across 14 bases. The CDR3 runs to 17 residues. Germline V lookup: CDR1 LNHNV, CDR2 YYDKDF (reference sequence). Trimming cost V 2 bases and J 8 bases; bases outside gene matches: 8. CDR3: CATSRSTSGRAGHEQFF. DNA of the CDR3: TGTGCCACCAGCAGATCGACTAGCGGGAGGGCCGGGCATGAGCAGTTCTTC.

This clonotype was detected many times. The rearrangement links TRBV15 to TRBJ1-1, with D unresolved. CDR1 and CDR2 (germline): LNHNV, YYDKDF (reference sequence). V lost 5 bases and J 9 bases, leaving 13 bases between the germline ends. CDR3 length equals 12 residues. Here the CDR3 reads CATSRLTAQAFF. CDR3 coding DNA: TGTGCCACCAGCCGGTTGACGGCACAAGCTTTCTTT.

The chain carries TRBV5-1 and TRBJ2-7; 8 bases match TRBD1. Germline CDR1 and CDR2: SGHRS and YFSETQ. Trimming cost V 7 bases and J 5 bases; bases outside gene matches: 8. CDR3 length: 13 residues. The CDR3 reads CASARTGSHEQYF. As DNA, the CDR3 is TGCGCCAGCGCACGGACAGGGTCCCACGAGCAGTACTTC.

The chain employs TRBV29-1 and TRBJ2-5, with 12 bases matching TRBD2. V lost 2 bases to trimming and J lost 5 bases; unmatched junction nucleotides: 9. CDR3 length: 16 residues. In germline, CDR1 is SQVTM, CDR2 ANQGSEA. The CDR3, as DNA: TGCAGCGTTGAAAAGGCTAGCGGGAGGGCATGGGAGACCCAGTACTTC. This codes for CSVEKASGRAWETQYF.

The V gene is TRBV5-6, the J gene TRBJ2-7, with 8 bases matching TRBD2. This CDR3 is 15 amino acids long. CDR1 SGHDT and CDR2 YYEEEE come from the germline V gene. J was trimmed by 7 bases and V by 1 base; bases with no gene match: 10. CDR3 coding DNA: TGTGCCAGCAGCTTGTCCTCTCGACTAGCGAGGGAGCAGTACTTC. The encoded protein is CASSLSSRLAREQYF.

This clonotype came up many times. The gene calls are TRBV20-1 and TRBJ2-2; 9 bases align to TRBD1. V was pared by 3 bases and J by 9 bases, with 5 bases of the junction left unmatched. The CDR3 sequence is 13 residues long. Germline V gene sequence: CDR1 DFQATT, CDR2 SNEGSKA (reference sequence). The CDR3 reads CSARADRGWELFF. CDR3 in DNA: TGCAGTGCTAGGGCGGACAGGGGCTGGGAGCTGTTTTTT.